This note documents a single T cell receptor (beta chain) sequence. Antigen unknown. This specimen comes from a study of cytomegalovirus exposure and HLA in healthy donors. Turning to the study itself: Out of fewer than 400 genotyped donors, 81% belonged to the Caucasian-associated ancestry cluster.

The PCR made use of 60 Vbeta and 13 Jbeta primers. Measured with immunoSEQ multiplex PCR; TCRdb has only the in-frame clones, and not every one. This table has around 150,000 clones, approximately 85% appearing once. General study findings and limits: A missense variant in DCLRE1C was later tied to TCR beta V- and J-gene trimming. Apparent HLA restriction characterized most CMV-associated TCR beta chains in a later analysis.

There are 16 residues in the CDR3. Germline V gene data show CDR1 as LNHDA and CDR2 as SQIVND (reference sequence). V lost 3 bases to trimming and J lost 1 base, with 13 bases between them. V and J are TRBV19 and TRBJ2-1, with a weak D call TRBD2 (6 bases). Sequencing was done on a sample of PBMCs. This sequence originates from a woman in her fifties or sixties in good health and CMV-seropositive. CDR3 coding DNA: TGTGCCAGTAGTATTGGTAGCGGAAATTCCTACAATGAGCAGTTCTTC. As protein: CASSIGSGNSYNEQFF.